This TCR beta chain was identified in a study of blood T cell repertoires in COVID-19. This clone was found once. Original processing notes: Estimates of nucleated cell counts were drawn from the amplification of reference gene primers. Sequencing was performed with immunoSEQ multiplex PCR; in TCRdb, only in-frame clones are kept and a portion is missing. V and J calls and clone size follow that table, whereas D and trimming were derived from the DNA. The repertoire has about 270,000 clones, roughly 85% of them found once; the top ten carry about 9.3%. The V gene end was trimmed by 3 bases and the J gene end by 12 bases; junction bases not matched to a gene: 12. The CDR3 has 15 residues. Germline V gene sequence: CDR1 SEHNR, CDR2 FQNEAQ (reference sequence).

The TCR comes from a woman aged 45 to 65 with acute COVID-19. This rearrangement joins TRBV7-9 to TRBJ1-1, with 11 bases fitting TRBD1. Sequencing used PBMCs or T cells enriched from blood (not recorded which). The CDR3 here is CASSLPGQGAKKTFF. The CDR3 DNA follows: TGTGCCAGCAGCTTGCCAGGACAGGGGGCAAAGAAAACTTTCTTT.